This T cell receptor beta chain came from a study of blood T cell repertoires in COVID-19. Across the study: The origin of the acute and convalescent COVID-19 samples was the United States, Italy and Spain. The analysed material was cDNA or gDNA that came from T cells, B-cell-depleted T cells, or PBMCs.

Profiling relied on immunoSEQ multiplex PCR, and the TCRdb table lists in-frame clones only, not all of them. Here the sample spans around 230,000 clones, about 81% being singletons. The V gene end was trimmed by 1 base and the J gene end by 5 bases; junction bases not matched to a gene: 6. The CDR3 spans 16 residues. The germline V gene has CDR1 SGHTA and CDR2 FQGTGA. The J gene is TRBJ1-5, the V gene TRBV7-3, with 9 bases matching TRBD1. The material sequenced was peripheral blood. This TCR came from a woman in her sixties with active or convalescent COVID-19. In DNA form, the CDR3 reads TGTGCCAGCAGCTTAATGCCGGACAGGGGTTATCAGCCCCAGCATTTT. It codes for CASSLMPDRGYQPQHF.